The clone carrying this T cell receptor beta chain was seen more than once but under ten times. CD45RO-negative, CCR7-positively selected cells formed the naive CD8 fraction, excluding terminally differentiated effector memory CD45RA+ cells. Each PCR replicate from the sorted subsets contained about 200 ng DNA, which is 30,000 or so T cell genomes. Using immunoSEQ multiplex PCR, the repertoire was profiled, and TCRdb retains in-frame clones only, with some absent. The sample shows about 2.1 million clones, 93% of them seen only once. V lost 3 bases and J lost 8; bases outside the gene matches: 4. The CDR3 extends over 14 amino acids. Germline V gene sequence: CDR1 MGHDK, CDR2 SYGVNS. This entry is derived from a study of shared clonotypes between healthy human individuals. Across the study: Donors were a couple of women and a few men aged 18 to 49.

The sample consisted of naive CD8+ T cells from PBMCs. This sequence originates from a man younger than 35 in good health. Some clones in this sample may be carry-over from other donors' samples. The chain uses TRBV25-1 and TRBJ1-1; 12 bases map to TRBD1. The CDR3 nucleotides are TGTGCCAGCAGTGAGGGACAGGGGGCGCGAGAAGCTTTCTTT. Amino acid sequence: CASSEGQGAREAFF. The full variable domain, completed using reference TRBV25-1 and TRBJ1-1, is EADIYQTPRYLVIGTGKKITLECSQTMGHDKMYWYQQDPGMELHLIHYSYGVNSTEKGDLSSESTVSRIRTEHFPLTLESARPSHTSQYLCASSEGQGAREAFFGQGTRLTVV.